This entry features one TCR beta chain sequence. As yet, its antigen is unknown. These data come from a study of radiation and T cells in renal cell carcinoma. Germline CDR1 and CDR2: MNHEY and SMNVEV (reference sequence). Losses at the gene ends were 4 bases for V and 4 bases for J; bases not matched to a gene: 9. The CDR3 has 15 residues. Specified time point: baseline pretreatment blood. As to treatment: 15 Gy SBRT to primary tumor, nephrectomy 4 weeks later. Radiation-treated patients gave blood at baseline, week 2 and week 4. This renal cell carcinoma was of the clear cell type. Whole-study findings and limits: Pretreatment tumor biopsies were lacking, so baseline clonotypes are unknown. Top tumor clonotypes rose in blood 2 weeks post-radiation, then contracted.

Some clones are missing from TCRdb's copy, which holds only in-frame ones; the method was immunoSEQ multiplex PCR. The data show 150,000 or so clones, around four fifths seen once. V gene TRBV27 combines with J gene TRBJ2-7; TRBD2 matches at 8 bases. The sample here was blood, taken from a patient whose treatment included radiotherapy and nephrectomy. The sequence was obtained from a woman in her forties or fifties with renal cell carcinoma. CDR3 nucleotide sequence: TGTGCCAGCAGTTCAAAACTAGCGGAGAGGTACGAGCAGTACTTC. This translates into CASSSKLAERYEQYF.